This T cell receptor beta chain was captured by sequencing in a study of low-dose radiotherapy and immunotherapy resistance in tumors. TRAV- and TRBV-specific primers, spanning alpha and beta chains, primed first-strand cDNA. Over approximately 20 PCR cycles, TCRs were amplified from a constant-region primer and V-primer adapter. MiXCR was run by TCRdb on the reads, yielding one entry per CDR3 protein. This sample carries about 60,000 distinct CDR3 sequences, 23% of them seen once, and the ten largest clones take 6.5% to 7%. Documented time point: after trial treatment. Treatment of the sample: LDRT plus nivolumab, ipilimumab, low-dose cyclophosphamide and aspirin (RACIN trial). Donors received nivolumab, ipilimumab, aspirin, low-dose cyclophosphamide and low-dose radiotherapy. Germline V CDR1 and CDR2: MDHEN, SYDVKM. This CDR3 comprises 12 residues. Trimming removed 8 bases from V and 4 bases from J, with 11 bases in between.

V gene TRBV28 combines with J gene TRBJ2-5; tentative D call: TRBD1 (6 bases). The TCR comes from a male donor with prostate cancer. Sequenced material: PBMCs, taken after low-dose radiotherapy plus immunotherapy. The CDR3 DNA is TGTGCCAGCTCAGGGGTGGTAGAGACCCAGTACTTC. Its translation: CASSGVVETQYF.